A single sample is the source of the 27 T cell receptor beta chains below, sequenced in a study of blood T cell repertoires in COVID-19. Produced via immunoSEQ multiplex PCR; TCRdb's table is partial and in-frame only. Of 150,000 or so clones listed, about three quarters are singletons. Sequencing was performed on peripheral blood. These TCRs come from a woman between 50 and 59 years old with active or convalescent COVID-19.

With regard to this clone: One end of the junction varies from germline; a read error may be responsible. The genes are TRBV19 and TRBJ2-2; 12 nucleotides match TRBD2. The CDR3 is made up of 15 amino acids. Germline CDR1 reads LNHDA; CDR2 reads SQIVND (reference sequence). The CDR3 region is CASSRTSGEHRGAVF. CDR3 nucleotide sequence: TGTGCCAGTAGCCGGACTAGCGGGGAACACCGGGGAGCTGTTTTT.

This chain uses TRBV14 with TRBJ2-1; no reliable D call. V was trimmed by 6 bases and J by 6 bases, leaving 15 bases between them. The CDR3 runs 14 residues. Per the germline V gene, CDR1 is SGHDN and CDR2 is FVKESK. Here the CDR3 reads CASSEVSLINEQFF. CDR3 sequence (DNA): TGTGCCAGCAGTGAAGTCAGTTTAATCAATGAGCAGTTCTTC.

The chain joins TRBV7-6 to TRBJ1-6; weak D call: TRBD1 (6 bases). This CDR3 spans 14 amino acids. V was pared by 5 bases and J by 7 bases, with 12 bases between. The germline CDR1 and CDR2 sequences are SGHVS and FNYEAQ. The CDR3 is CASSDRDTNSPLHF. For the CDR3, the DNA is TGTGCCAGCAGCGACCGGGACACAAATTCACCCCTCCACTTT.

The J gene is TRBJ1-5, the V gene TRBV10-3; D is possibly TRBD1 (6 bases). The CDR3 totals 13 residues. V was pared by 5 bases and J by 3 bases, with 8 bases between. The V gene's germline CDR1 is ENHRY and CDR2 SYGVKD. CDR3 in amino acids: CAISRTDNQPQHF. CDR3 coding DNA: TGTGCCATCAGTAGGACAGACAATCAGCCCCAGCATTTT.

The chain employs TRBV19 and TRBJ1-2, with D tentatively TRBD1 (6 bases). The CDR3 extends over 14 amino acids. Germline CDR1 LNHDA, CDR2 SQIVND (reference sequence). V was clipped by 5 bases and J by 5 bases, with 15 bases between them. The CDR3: CASSRRGPDYGYTF. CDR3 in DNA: TGTGCCAGTAGTCGCAGGGGCCCAGATTATGGCTACACCTTC. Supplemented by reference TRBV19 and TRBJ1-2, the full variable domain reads DGGITQSPKYLFRKEGQNVTLSCEQNLNHDAMYWYRQDPGQGLRLIYYSQIVNDFQKGDIAEGYSVSREKKESFPLTVTSAQKNPTAFYLCASSRRGPDYGYTFGSGTRLTVV.

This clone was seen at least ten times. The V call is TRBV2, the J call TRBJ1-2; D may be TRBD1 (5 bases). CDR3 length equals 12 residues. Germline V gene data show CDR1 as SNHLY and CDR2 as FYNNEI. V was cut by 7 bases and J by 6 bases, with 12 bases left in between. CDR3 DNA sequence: TGTGCCAGCAACAGGATTAGGGATGGCTACACCTTC. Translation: CASNRIRDGYTF.

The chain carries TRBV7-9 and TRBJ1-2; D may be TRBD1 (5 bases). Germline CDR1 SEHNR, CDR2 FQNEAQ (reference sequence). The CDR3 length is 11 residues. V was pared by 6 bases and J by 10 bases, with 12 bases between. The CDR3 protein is CASSKGAVYTF. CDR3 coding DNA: TGTGCCAGCAGTAAAGGGGCGGTCTACACCTTC.

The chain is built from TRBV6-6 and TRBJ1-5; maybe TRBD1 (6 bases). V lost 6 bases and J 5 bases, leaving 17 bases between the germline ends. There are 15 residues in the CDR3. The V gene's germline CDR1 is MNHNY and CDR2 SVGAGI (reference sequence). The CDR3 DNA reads TGTGCCAGCAGCCGATCCGAGGGGGGGTATCAGCCCCAGCATTTT. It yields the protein CASSRSEGGYQPQHF.

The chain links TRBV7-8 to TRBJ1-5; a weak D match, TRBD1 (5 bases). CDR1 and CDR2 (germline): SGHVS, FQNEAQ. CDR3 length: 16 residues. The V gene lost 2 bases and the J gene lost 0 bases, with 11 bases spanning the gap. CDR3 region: CASSLSRDYSNQPQHF. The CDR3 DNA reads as TGTGCCAGCAGCTTAAGCAGGGATTATAGCAATCAGCCCCAGCATTTT.

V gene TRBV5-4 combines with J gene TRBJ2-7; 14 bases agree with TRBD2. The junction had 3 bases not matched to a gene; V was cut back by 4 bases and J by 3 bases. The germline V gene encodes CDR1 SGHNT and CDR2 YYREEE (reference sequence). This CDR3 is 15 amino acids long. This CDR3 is CASSPGLAGDYEQYF. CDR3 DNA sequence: TGTGCCAGCAGCCCGGGACTAGCGGGAGACTACGAGCAGTACTTC.

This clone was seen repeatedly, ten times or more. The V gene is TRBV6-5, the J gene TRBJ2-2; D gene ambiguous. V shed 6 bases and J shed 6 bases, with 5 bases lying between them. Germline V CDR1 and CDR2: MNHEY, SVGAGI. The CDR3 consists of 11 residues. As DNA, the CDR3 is TGTGCCAGCAGCAGGCCCGGGGAGCTGTTTTTT. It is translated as CASSRPGELFF.

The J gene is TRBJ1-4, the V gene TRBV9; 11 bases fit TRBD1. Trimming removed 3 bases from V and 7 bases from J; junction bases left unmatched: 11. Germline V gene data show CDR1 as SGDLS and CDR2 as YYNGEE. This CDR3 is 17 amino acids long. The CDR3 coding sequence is TGTGCCAGCAGCGCCCCGGGACAGGGGGACTTCGGTGAAAAACTGTTTTTT. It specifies CASSAPGQGDFGEKLFF.

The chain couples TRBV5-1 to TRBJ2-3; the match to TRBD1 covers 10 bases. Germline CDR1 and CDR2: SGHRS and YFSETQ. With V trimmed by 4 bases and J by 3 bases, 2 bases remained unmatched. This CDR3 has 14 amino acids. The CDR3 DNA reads TGCGCCAGCAGCATGGACAGGGGGACAGATACGCAGTATTTT. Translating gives CASSMDRGTDTQYF.

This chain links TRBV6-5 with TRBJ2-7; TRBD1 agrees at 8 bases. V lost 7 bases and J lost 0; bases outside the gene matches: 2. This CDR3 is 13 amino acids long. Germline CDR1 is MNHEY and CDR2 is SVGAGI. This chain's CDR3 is CASTDRASYEQYF. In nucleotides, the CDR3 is TGTGCCAGCACGGACAGGGCCTCCTACGAGCAGTACTTC.

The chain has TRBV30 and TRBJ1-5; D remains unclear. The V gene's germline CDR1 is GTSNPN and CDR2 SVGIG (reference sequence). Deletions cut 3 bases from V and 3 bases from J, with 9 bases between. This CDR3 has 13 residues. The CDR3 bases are TGTGCCTGGAGCATCCGGGACAATCAGCCCCAGCATTTT. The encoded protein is CAWSIRDNQPQHF. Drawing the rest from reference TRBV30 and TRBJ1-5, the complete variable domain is SQTIHQWPATLVQPVGSPLSLECTVEGTSNPNLYWYRQAAGRGLQLLFYSVGIGQISSEVPQNLSASRPQDRQFILSSKKLLLSDSGFYLCAWSIRDNQPQHFGDGTRLSIL.

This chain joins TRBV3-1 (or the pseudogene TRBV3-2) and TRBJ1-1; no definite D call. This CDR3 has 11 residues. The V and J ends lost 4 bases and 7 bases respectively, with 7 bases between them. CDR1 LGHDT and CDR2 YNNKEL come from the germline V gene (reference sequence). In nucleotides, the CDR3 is TGTGCCAGCAGCCGCACAGATGAAGCTTTCTTT. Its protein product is CASSRTDEAFF.

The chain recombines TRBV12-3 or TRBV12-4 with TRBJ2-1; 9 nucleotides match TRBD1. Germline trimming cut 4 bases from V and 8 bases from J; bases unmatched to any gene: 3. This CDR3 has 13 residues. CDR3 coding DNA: TGTGCCAGCAGTTGGGGACAGGGTTATGAGCAGTTCTTC. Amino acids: CASSWGQGYEQFF.

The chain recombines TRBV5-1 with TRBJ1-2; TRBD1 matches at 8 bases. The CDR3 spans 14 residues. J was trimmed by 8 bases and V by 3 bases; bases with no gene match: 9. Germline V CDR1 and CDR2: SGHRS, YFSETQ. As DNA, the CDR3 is TGCGCCAGCAGCTCATCAGGGGGCGCGGGCGGCTACACCTTC. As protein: CASSSSGGAGGYTF.

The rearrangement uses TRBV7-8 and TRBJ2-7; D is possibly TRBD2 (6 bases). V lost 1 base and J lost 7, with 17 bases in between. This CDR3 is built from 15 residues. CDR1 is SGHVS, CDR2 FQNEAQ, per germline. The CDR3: CASSLDPPLAREQYF. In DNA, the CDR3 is TGTGCCAGCAGCTTAGACCCCCCCCTAGCGAGGGAGCAGTACTTC.

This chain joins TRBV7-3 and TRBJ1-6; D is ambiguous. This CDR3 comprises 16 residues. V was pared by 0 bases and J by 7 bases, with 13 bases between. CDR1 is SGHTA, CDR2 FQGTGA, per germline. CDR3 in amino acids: CASSLTRAAQNSPLHF. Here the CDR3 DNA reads TGTGCCAGCAGCTTAACGAGGGCCGCGCAAAATTCACCCCTCCACTTT.

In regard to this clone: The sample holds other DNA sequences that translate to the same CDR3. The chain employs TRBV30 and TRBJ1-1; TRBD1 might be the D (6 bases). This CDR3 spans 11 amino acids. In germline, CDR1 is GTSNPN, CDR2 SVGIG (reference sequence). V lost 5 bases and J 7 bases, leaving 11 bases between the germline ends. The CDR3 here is CAWARQVEAFF. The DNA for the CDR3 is TGTGCCTGGGCCCGACAGGTTGAAGCTTTCTTT.

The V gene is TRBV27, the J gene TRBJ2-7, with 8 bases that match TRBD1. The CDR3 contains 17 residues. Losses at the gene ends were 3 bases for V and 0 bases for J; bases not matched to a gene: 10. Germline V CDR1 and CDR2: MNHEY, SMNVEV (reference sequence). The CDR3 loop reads CASSFGTGQGYSYEQYF. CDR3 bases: TGTGCCAGCAGTTTCGGCACAGGACAGGGATACTCCTACGAGCAGTACTTC.

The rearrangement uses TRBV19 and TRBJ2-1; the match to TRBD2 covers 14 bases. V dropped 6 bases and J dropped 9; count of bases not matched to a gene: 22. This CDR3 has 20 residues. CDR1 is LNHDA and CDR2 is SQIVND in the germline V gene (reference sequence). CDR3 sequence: CASSPRRQGATSGRVGEQFF. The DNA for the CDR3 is TGTGCCAGTAGCCCACGGCGGCAGGGGGCGACTAGCGGGAGGGTTGGTGAGCAGTTCTTC.

The CDR3 nucleotides are TGTGCCACCGCCCTCTTGGGGTCGATATCAGGGACCGGGGAGCTGTTTTTT. Protein product: CATALLGSISGTGELFF. The chain uses TRBV24-1 and TRBJ2-2; maybe TRBD1 (5 bases). The length of the CDR3 is 17 residues. V was trimmed by 9 bases and J by 5 bases, leaving 24 bases between them. Germline lookup yields CDR1 KGHDR and CDR2 SFDVKD.

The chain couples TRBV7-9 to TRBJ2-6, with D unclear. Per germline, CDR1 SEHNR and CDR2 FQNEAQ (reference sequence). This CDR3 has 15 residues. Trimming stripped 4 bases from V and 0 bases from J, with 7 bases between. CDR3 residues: CASSYQRSGANVLTF. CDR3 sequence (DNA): TGTGCCAGCAGCTATCAGCGCTCTGGGGCCAACGTCCTGACTTTC.

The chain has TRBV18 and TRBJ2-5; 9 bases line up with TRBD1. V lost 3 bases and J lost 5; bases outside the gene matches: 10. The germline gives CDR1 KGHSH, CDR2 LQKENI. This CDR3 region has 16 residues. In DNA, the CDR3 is TGTGCCAGCTCACCTCGAACAGGGGGCGCGGGGGAGACCCAGTACTTC. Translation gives CASSPRTGGAGETQYF.

The CDR3 DNA follows: TGTGCCAGCACACAAACTAACTATGGCTACACCTTC. Protein product: CASTQTNYGYTF. V usage is TRBV7-9 and J usage is TRBJ1-2; D uncertain. This CDR3 region has 12 residues. Per germline, CDR1 SEHNR and CDR2 FQNEAQ (reference sequence). Trimming removed 7 bases from V and 0 bases from J, with 6 bases in between. Variable domain in full (rest from reference TRBV7-9 and TRBJ1-2): DTGVSQNPRHKITKRGQNVTFRCDPISEHNRLYWYRQTLGQGPEFLTYFQNEAQLEKSRLLSDRFSAERPKGSFSTLEIQRTEQGDSAMYLCASTQTNYGYTFGSGTRLTVV.